This is a list of T cell receptor beta chains from one sample in a study of blood T cell repertoires in COVID-19. Assay: immunoSEQ multiplex PCR; the TCRdb copy retains only in-frame clones and omits some. The table lists about 200,000 clones, roughly four fifths of them singletons. The sequencing sample was made of peripheral blood. The receptors derive from a woman older than 75 with COVID-19, enrolled during active disease. Both conserved end residues are part of each CDR3. A D gene is named only where the DNA matches it firmly. Clone size is not always given. Where it is, it says once, few, many or a class for expanded clones.

d_call	clone_size	v_call	j_call	cdr3_nt	cdr3_aa
NA	once	TRBV3-1/TRBV3-2	TRBJ1-1	TGTGCCAGCAGCCACTCGTCAGGGTGGGACACTGAAGCTTTCTTT	CASSHSSGWDTEAFF
NA	NA	TRBV19	TRBJ1-4	TGTGCCAGTAGCTCCGGGTCCTGGGATGAAAAACTGTTTTTT	CASSSGSWDEKLFF
NA	once	TRBV13	TRBJ1-2	TGTGCCAGCAGCTTACGGGGTGAGAATGGCTACACCTTC	CASSLRGENGYTF
NA	NA	TRBV30	TRBJ2-3	TGTGCCTGGAGGGGGACACTCTACGCCACAGATACGCAGTATTTT	CAWRGTLYATDTQYF
TRBD1	NA	TRBV28	TRBJ2-5	TGTGCCAGCAGTTTAGGACAGGGGAGAGAGACCCAGTACTTC	CASSLGQGRETQYF
NA	NA	TRBV19	TRBJ1-3	TGTGCCAGTAGTCCATGGCGGGGGTCAGTCTCTGGAAACACCATATATTTT	CASSPWRGSVSGNTIYF
TRBD1	NA	TRBV10-3	TRBJ1-1	TGTGCCATCAGGGACCAGGGGGGTAGGTTCAACACTGAAGCTTTCTTT	CAIRDQGGRFNTEAFF
TRBD2	NA	TRBV2	TRBJ2-7	TGTGCCAGCAGTGTACCAGGCACCTGGGGGACTAGCTTGAGGGAGCAGTACTTC	CASSVPGTWGTSLREQYF
NA	NA	TRBV18	TRBJ1-1	TGTGCCAGCTCACCAGGCAGGATGGTTGAAGCTTTCTTT	CASSPGRMVEAFF
NA	NA	TRBV11-2	TRBJ2-7	TGTGCCAGCCGAAGGGGTAAAGAGCAGTACTTC	CASRRGKEQYF
NA	NA	TRBV7-3	TRBJ1-1	TGTGCCAGCAGCTCACAGGGATCTGGCACTGAAGCTTTCTTT	CASSSQGSGTEAFF